Sequencing of this TCR beta chain was carried out in a study of response to subunit inactivated influenza vaccine. Study-wide points: The authors proposed limited new T cell recruitment per seasonal influenza vaccination.

Germline CDR1 is MGHRA and CDR2 is YSYEKL. This CDR3 is 18 amino acids long. Trimming cost V 0 bases and J 0 bases; bases outside gene matches: 7. This clonotype showed up just a few times. Antigen unknown. MiXCR was run by TCRdb on the RT-PCR reads, yielding one entry per CDR3 protein. The sample has about 570,000 distinct CDR3 sequences; 11% are singletons. This same sample was also part of a study on T cells expressing NK-cell markers. From that paper: The authors made TCR beta cDNA libraries by 5'RACE template switching. This switching added a universal primer site and UMIs. Source material for TCR beta repertoires consisted of sorted CD3+CD56+NKG2C+, CD3+CD56+NKG2C- and CD3+CD56-NKG2C+ T cells. With respect to HCMV, seven of the eight sequenced donors were seropositive, and one was seronegative. Among CD8+ T cells from about six donors, dominant NKG2C+ clonotypes accounted for roughly 1.0-7.0%.

This chain links TRBV4-1 with TRBJ2-5; 10 bases agree with TRBD1. The receptor's source is a man in his fifties or sixties who received an inactivated influenza vaccine. The sequenced sample was PBMCs from blood, obtained on the day of vaccination. The CDR3 loop reads CASSQDPTGQGYQETQYF. In nucleotides, the CDR3 is TGCGCCAGCAGCCAAGATCCTACGGGACAGGGGTACCAAGAGACCCAGTACTTC.